The present T cell receptor beta chain was sequenced within a study of cytomegalovirus exposure and HLA in healthy donors. V lost 2 bases, J lost 8 bases, and 8 bases stayed unmatched. The CDR3 runs 14 residues. The germline V gene encodes CDR1 MDHEN and CDR2 SYDVKM. Some clones are missing from TCRdb's copy, which holds only in-frame ones; the method was immunoSEQ multiplex PCR. The sample contains about 200,000 clones, roughly 84% of which appear only once. The clonotype was recovered from a young woman in good health and CMV-seropositive. Sample: PBMCs. V is TRBV28 and J is TRBJ2-7, with 8 nucleotides matching TRBD2. The CDR3 loop reads CASSLMTGGLQQYF. CDR3 DNA: TGTGCCAGCAGTTTAATGACGGGGGGGCTACAGCAGTACTTC.